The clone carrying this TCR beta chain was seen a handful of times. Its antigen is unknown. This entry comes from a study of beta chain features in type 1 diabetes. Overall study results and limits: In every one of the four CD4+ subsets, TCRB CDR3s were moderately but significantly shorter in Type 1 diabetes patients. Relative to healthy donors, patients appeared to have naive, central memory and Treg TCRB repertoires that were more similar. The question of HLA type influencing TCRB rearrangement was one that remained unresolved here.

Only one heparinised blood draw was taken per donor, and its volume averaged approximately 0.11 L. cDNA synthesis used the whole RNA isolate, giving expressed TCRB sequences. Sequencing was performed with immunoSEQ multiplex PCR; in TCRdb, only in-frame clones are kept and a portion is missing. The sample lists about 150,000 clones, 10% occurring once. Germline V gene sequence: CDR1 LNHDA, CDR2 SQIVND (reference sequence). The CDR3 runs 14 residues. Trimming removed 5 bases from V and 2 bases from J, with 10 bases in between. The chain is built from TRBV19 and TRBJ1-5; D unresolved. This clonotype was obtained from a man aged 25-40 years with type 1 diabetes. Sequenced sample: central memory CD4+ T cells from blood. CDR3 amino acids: CASSVRRGNQPQHF. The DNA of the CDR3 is TGTGCCAGTAGTGTTAGGAGGGGCAATCAGCCCCAGCATTTT.